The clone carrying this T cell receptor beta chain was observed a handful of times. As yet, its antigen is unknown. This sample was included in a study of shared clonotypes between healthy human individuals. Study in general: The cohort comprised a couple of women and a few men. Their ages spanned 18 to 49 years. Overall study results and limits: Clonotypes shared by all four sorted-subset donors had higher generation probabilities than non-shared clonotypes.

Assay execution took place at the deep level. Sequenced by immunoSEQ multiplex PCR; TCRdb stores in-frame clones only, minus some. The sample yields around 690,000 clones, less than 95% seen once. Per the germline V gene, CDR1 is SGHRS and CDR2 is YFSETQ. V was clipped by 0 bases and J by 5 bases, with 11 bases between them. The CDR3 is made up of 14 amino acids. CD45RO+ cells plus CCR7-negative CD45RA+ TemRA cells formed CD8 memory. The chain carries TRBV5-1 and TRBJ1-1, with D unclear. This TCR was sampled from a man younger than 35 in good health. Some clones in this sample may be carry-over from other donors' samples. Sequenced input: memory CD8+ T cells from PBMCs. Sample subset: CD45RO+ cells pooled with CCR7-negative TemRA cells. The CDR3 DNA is TGCGCCAGCAGCTTGGTATCCGGAGGGACTGAAGCTTTCTTT. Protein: CASSLVSGGTEAFF.